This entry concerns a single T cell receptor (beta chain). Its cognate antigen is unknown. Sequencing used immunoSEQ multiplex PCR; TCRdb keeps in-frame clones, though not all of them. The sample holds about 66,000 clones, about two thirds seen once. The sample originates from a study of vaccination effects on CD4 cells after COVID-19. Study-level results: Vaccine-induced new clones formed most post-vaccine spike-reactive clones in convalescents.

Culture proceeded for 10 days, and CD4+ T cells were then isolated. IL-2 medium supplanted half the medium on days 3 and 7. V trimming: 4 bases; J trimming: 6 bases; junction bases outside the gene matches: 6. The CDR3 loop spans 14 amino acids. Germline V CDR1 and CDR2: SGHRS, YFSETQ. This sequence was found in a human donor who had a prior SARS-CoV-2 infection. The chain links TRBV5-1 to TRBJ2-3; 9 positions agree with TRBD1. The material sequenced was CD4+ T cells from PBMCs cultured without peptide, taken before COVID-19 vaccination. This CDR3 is CASSTGTGTDTQYF. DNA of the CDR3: TGCGCCAGCAGCACAGGGACAGGGACTGATACGCAGTATTTT.